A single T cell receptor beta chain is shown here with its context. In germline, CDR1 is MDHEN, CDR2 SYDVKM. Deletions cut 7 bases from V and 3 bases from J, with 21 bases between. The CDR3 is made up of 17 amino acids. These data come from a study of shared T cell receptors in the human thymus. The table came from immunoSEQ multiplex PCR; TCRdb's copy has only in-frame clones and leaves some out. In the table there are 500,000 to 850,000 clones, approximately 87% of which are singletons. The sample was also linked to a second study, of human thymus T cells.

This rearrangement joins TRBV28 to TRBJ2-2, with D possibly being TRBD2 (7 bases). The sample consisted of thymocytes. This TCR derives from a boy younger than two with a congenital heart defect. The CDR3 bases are TGTGCCAGCATCCGAAGTGAGGGAGGGGGTTACACCGGGGAGCTGTTTTTT. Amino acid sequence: CASIRSEGGGYTGELFF. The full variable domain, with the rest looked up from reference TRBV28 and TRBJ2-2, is DVKVTQSSRYLVKRTGEKVFLECVQDMDHENMFWYRQDPGLGLRLIYFSYDVKMKEKGDIPEGYSVSREKKERFSLILESASTNQTSMYLCASIRSEGGGYTGELFFGEGSRLTVL.